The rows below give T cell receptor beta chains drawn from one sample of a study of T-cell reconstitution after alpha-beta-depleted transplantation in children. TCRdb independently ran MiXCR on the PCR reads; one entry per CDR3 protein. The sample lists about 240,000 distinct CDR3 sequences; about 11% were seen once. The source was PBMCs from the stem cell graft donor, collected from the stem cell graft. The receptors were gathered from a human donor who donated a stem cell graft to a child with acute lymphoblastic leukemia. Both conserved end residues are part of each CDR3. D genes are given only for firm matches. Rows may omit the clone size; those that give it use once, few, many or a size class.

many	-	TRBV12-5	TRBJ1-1	CASGLVKGGRTEAFF	TGTGCTAGTGGTTTGGTAAAGGGGGGCCGCACTGAAGCTTTCTTT
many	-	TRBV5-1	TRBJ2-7	CASSFGRNYEQYF	TGCGCCAGCAGCTTTGGCAGAAACTACGAGCAGTACTTC
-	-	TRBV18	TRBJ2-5	CASSPTKATDQETQYF	TGTGCCAGCTCACCAACAAAGGCGACAGACCAAGAGACCCAGTACTTC
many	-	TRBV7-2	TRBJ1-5	CASSLGLLSPQHF	TGTGCCAGCAGCTTAGGGCTCCTTTCGCCCCAGCATTTT
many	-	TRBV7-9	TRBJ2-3	CASSKGGFTDTQYF	TGTGCCAGCAGCAAAGGCGGCTTCACAGATACGCAGTATTTT
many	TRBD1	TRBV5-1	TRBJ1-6	CASSFHRSGTANSPLHF	TGCGCCAGCAGCTTCCACCGATCCGGGACAGCGAATTCACCCCTCCACTTT
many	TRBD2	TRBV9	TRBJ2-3	CASSPGLAGRGSDTQYF	TGTGCCAGCAGCCCGGGACTAGCGGGAAGAGGCTCGGATACGCAGTATTTT
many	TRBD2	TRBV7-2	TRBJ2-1	CASSLHPSGVNNEQFF	TGTGCCAGCAGCTTACATCCCAGCGGGGTTAACAATGAGCAGTTCTTC
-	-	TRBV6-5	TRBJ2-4	CAGRGTNIQYF	TGTGCCGGACGGGGGACGAACATTCAGTACTTC
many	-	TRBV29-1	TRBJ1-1	CSVETGVNTEAFF	TGCAGCGTTGAAACGGGGGTTAACACTGAAGCTTTCTTT
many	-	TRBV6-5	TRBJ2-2	CASSYGSRYTGELFF	TGTGCCAGCAGTTATGGTAGCCGCTACACCGGGGAGCTGTTTTTT
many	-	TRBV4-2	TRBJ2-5	CASSQDLANQETQYF	TGTGCCAGCAGCCAAGATCTAGCAAACCAAGAGACCCAGTACTTC
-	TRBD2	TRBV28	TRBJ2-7	CASSPGLAGGPAPKRYEQYF	TGTGCCAGCAGTCCGGGACTAGCGGGAGGGCCAGCCCCGAAACGCTACGAGCAGTACTTC
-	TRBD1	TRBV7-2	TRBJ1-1	CASSSWTGRRGAEAFF	TGTGCCAGCAGCTCTTGGACAGGGAGGAGAGGGGCTGAAGCTTTCTTT
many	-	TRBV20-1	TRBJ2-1	CSAPFRSGLYNEQFF	TGCAGTGCCCCGTTCAGGAGCGGGCTCTACAATGAGCAGTTCTTC
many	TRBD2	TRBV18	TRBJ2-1	CASSSIPGTSGLSNEQFF	TGTGCCAGCTCATCCATCCCCGGGACTAGCGGTCTGTCCAATGAGCAGTTCTTC
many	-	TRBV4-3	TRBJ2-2	CASSQDLGLAGTGELFF	TGCGCCAGCAGCCAAGATCTAGGGCTAGCTGGCACCGGGGAGCTGTTTTTT
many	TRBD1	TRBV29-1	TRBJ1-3	CSGVTGPGNTIYF	TGCAGCGGGGTGACAGGGCCTGGAAACACCATATATTTT
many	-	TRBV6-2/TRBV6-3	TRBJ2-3	CASSYGGATDTQYF	TGTGCCAGCAGTTACGGGGGGGCCACAGATACGCAGTATTTT
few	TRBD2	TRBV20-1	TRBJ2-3	CSASSPSGSTDTQYF	TGCAGTGCTAGTAGCCCTAGCGGCAGCACAGATACGCAGTATTTT
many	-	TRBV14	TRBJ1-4	CASSTRHSTNEKLFF	TGTGCCAGCAGCACGCGACACTCAACTAATGAAAAACTGTTTTTT
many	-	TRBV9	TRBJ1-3	CASSVGFNSGNTIYF	TGTGCCAGCAGCGTAGGATTCAACTCTGGAAACACCATATATTTT
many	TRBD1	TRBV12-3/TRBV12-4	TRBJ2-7	CASSSTDRFYEQYF	TGTGCCAGCAGTTCGACGGACAGGTTCTACGAGCAGTACTTC
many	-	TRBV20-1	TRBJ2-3	CSASITGDTDTQYF	TGCAGTGCTAGTATAACGGGGGACACAGATACGCAGTATTTT
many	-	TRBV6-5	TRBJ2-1	CASSYFSAGLDNEQFF	TGTGCCAGCAGTTACTTTTCGGCGGGGTTAGACAATGAGCAGTTCTTC
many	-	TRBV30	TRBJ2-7	CAWSPRTRYEQYF	TGTGCCTGGAGCCCCAGGACCCGTTACGAGCAGTACTTC
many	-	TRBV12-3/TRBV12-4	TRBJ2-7	CASSPGGEQYF	TGTGCCAGCAGTCCTGGGGGCGAGCAGTACTTC
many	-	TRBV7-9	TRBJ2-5	CASSSGPRETQYF	TGTGCCAGCAGTTCCGGACCTCGGGAGACCCAGTACTTC
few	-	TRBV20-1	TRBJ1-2	CSAPSELYGYTF	TGCAGTGCCCCTTCTGAGCTCTATGGCTACACCTTC
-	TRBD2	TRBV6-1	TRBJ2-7	CASARPGLAGGGAYEQYF	TGTGCCAGCGCCCGACCGGGACTAGCGGGAGGGGGGGCCTACGAGCAGTACTTC
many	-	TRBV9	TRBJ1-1	CASSAGGLEAFF	TGTGCCAGCAGCGCCGGGGGACTTGAAGCTTTCTTT
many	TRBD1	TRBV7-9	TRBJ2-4	CASIEGASDIQYF	TGTGCCAGCATCGAGGGGGCTTCGGACATTCAGTACTTC
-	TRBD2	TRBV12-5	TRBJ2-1	CASGLAGGTYNEQFF	TGTGCTAGTGGTTTAGCGGGGGGGACCTACAATGAGCAGTTCTTC
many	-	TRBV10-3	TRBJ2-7	CAMSGSSYEQYF	TGTGCCATGTCCGGGTCTTCCTACGAGCAGTACTTC
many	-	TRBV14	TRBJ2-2	CASSQAPGWDTGELFF	TGTGCCAGCAGCCAAGCCCCAGGGTGGGACACCGGGGAGCTGTTTTTT
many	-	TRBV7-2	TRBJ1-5	CASSFQGSNQPQHF	TGTGCCAGCAGCTTCCAGGGTAGCAATCAGCCCCAGCATTTT
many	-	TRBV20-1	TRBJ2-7	CSPTGYFPGKIYEQYF	TGCAGTCCCACGGGATATTTCCCCGGAAAAATCTACGAGCAGTACTTC
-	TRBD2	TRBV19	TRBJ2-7	CASSNFPGLADYYEQYF	TGTGCCAGTAGTAACTTCCCGGGACTAGCGGACTACTACGAGCAGTACTTC
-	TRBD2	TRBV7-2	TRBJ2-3	CASSPGLAQDTQYF	TGTGCCAGCAGCCCGGGACTAGCGCAAGATACGCAGTATTTT
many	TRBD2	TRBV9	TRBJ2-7	CASSVAGGLAYEQYF	TGTGCCAGCAGCGTAGCTGGGGGACTAGCCTACGAGCAGTACTTC
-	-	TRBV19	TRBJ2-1	CASSIKSPFSSYNEQFF	TGTGCCAGTAGTATCAAGTCGCCCTTTAGCTCCTACAATGAGCAGTTCTTC
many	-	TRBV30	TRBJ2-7	CAWGDSYEQYF	TGTGCCTGGGGTGACAGCTACGAGCAGTACTTC
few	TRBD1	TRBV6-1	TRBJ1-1	CASRHRGTEAFF	TGTGCCAGCAGGCACAGGGGGACTGAAGCTTTCTTT
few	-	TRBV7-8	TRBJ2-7	CASSLAWSYEQYF	TGTGCCAGCAGCTTAGCGTGGTCCTACGAGCAGTACTTC
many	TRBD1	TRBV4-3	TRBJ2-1	CASSQLQGAREQFF	TGCGCCAGCAGCCAACTACAGGGGGCCCGAGAGCAGTTCTTC